This T cell receptor beta chain was captured in a study of T cells after posttransplantation cyclophosphamide. Generated by immunoSEQ multiplex PCR, the TCRdb table keeps only in-frame clones and is missing some. Of tens of thousands of clones in the sample, approximately 97% were seen once. Cells defined as naive were viable CD3+CD4+ or CD3+CD8+ and CCR7+CD45RA+CD45RO-CD95-CD27+CD28+. Study-wide findings and caveats: Skin or GI-infiltrating T cells shared few TRB sequences with blood.

About this clone: Its specificity is unknown.

The CDR3 runs to 13 residues. Trimming pared 7 bases from V and 1 base from J, leaving 11 bases between. Germline CDR1 ENHRY, CDR2 SYGVKD. Sequencing used naive CD4+ T cells sorted from PBMCs. The genes are TRBV10-3 and TRBJ2-7; possible D gene TRBD2, 5 bases. The sequence was obtained from a man in his fifties or sixties in good health, CMV-negative, and a related stem cell transplant donor. DNA for the CDR3: TGTGCCATCAATCCCTCGGGGTCCTACGAGCAGTACTTC. This sequence encodes CAINPSGSYEQYF.